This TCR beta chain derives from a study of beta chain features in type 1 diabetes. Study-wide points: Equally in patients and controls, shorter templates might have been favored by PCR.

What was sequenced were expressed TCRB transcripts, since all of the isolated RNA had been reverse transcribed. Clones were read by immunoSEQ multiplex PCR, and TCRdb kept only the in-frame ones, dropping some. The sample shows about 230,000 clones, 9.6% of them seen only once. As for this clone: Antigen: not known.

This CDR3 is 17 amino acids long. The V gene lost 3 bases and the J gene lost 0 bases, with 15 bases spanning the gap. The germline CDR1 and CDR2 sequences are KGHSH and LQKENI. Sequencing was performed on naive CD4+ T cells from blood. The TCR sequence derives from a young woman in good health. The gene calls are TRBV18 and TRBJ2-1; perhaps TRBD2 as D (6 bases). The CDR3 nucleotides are TGTGCCAGCTCACCTTTCACTAGCTCCCGCTCCTACAATGAGCAGTTCTTC. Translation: CASSPFTSSRSYNEQFF.